The sequence of this T cell receptor beta chain was determined in a study of T cell responses to AZD1222 COVID-19 vaccine. Clones were read by immunoSEQ multiplex PCR, and TCRdb kept only the in-frame ones, dropping some. The top ten hold about 5.4% of the sample, which has tens of thousands of clones, over 75% seen once. This CDR3 comprises 15 residues. Germline-derived CDR1 and CDR2 are SEHNR and FQNEAQ (reference sequence). With 0 bases clipped from V and 6 bases from J, the junction kept 3 bases outside the gene matches. The chain recombines TRBV7-9 with TRBJ1-4; 8 bases agree with TRBD1. The clonotype was recovered from an adult who received the AZD1222 COVID-19 vaccine. This specimen consisted of peripheral blood, obtained 28 days after the second AZD1222 dose. The CDR3: CASSLAPGGYEKLFF. Here the CDR3 DNA reads TGTGCCAGCAGCTTAGCTCCAGGGGGCTATGAAAAACTGTTTTTT.